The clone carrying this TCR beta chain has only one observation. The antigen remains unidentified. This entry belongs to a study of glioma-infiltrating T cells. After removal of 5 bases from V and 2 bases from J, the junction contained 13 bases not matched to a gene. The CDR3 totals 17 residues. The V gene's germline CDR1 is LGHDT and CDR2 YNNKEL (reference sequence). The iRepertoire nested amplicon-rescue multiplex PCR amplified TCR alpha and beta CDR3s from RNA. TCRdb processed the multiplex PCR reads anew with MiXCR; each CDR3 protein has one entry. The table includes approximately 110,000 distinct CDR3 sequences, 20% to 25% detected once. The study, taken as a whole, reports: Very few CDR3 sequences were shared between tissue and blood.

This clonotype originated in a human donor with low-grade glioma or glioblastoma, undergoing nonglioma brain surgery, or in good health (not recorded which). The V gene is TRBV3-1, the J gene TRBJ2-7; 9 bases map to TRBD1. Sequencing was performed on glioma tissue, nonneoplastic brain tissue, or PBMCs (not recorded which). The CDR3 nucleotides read TGTGCCAGCAGCAAAAAAAGCTCCGGGACAGGGACCTACGAGCAGTACTTC. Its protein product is CASSKKSSGTGTYEQYF.